The subject of this entry is one TCR beta chain. V was shortened by 2 bases and J by 7 bases, with 12 bases between the two germline ends. CDR3 size: 13 residues. The germline V gene has CDR1 SGHDT and CDR2 YYEEEE. These data belong to a study of T cell changes during pregnancy in multiple sclerosis. TCRdb's table, derived via immunoSEQ multiplex PCR, lists solely in-frame clones and lacks some. The sample records about 70,000 clones, about 95% being singletons. Here the sequenced sample was peripheral blood, taken in the third trimester of pregnancy. This receptor was obtained from a female donor with multiple sclerosis, enrolled in a pregnancy study. V is TRBV5-6 and J is TRBJ2-5; possible D gene TRBD2, 6 bases. The CDR3 protein is CASSFSGPGTQYF. In DNA form, the CDR3 reads TGTGCCAGCAGCTTTAGCGGTCCCGGGACCCAGTACTTC.